These 10 T cell receptor beta chains were all obtained from the same sample, sequenced in a study of blood T cell repertoires in COVID-19. The data were produced by immunoSEQ multiplex PCR, yet TCRdb's version contains in-frame clones alone and is incomplete. The data hold 30,000 to 35,000 clones, with 83% observed a single time. Specimen: peripheral blood. These receptors all stem from a man between 45 and 60 years old with acute or convalescent COVID-19.

The chain combines TRBV19 with TRBJ2-5, with 8 positions matching TRBD2. CDR1 and CDR2 (germline): LNHDA, SQIVND (reference sequence). The CDR3 contains 15 residues. The V segment lost 7 bases and the J segment 0 bases; nucleotides outside the gene matches: 7. For the CDR3, the DNA is TGTGCCAGTACCCCGACTAGCGTACACCAAGAGACCCAGTACTTC. It translates to CASTPTSVHQETQYF.

The rearrangement joins TRBV15 to TRBJ2-7, with TRBD2 matching over 10 bases. CDR3 length: 15 amino acids. After removal of 3 bases from V and 1 base from J, the junction contained 3 bases not matched to a gene. The germline CDR1 and CDR2 sequences are LNHNV and YYDKDF (reference sequence). Written as DNA, the CDR3 is TGTGCCACCAGCAGCCCTAGCGGGGGTTCCTACGAGCAGTACTTC. This encodes CATSSPSGGSYEQYF.

The chain combines TRBV6-1 with TRBJ2-7, with 8 positions matching TRBD2. Germline V lookup: CDR1 MNHNS, CDR2 SASEGT. The ends lost 2 bases at V and 3 bases at J; junction bases unmatched: 6. The CDR3 covers 15 residues. CDR3 region: CASSESGGPNYEQYF. Written as DNA, the CDR3 is TGTGCCAGCAGTGAATCGGGAGGGCCCAACTACGAGCAGTACTTC.

The J gene is TRBJ2-1, the V gene TRBV28; 8 bases map to TRBD2. V shed 3 bases and J 6 bases; nucleotides not matched to a gene: 10. This CDR3 comprises 16 residues. Germline V gene data show CDR1 as MDHEN and CDR2 as SYDVKM. Here the CDR3 reads CASSFPTAGGGNEQFF. The CDR3 DNA reads as TGTGCCAGCAGTTTCCCAACCGCCGGGGGGGGCAATGAGCAGTTCTTC.

This clone was counted only a few times. The V gene is TRBV3-1 (or the pseudogene TRBV3-2), the J gene TRBJ2-3; D is ambiguous. This CDR3 is built from 14 residues. V lost 2 bases and J lost 4, with 10 bases in between. Germline CDR1 and CDR2: LGHDT and YNNKEL (reference sequence). CDR3: CASSQMFLADTQYF. The CDR3 DNA follows: TGTGCCAGCAGCCAAATGTTTCTCGCAGATACGCAGTATTTT.

This clone turned up a few times. The V gene is TRBV19, the J gene TRBJ1-4; D possibly corresponds to TRBD1 (5 bases). The ends were cut back, 7 bases at V and 2 bases at J, with 11 bases in the middle. The CDR3 runs 14 residues. In germline, CDR1 is LNHDA, CDR2 SQIVND (reference sequence). CDR3 region: CASNQQVTNEKLFF. CDR3 in DNA: TGTGCCAGTAATCAACAGGTGACTAATGAAAAACTGTTTTTT.

The rearrangement uses TRBV7-9 and TRBJ2-1; 7 bases align to TRBD1. CDR1 and CDR2 (germline): SEHNR, FQNEAQ (reference sequence). Germline trimming cut 5 bases from V and 8 bases from J; bases unmatched to any gene: 15. The CDR3 is 16 amino acids. Written as DNA, the CDR3 is TGTGCCAGCAGCCCGCCCCCGAGACAGGGCCTTTATGAGCAGTTCTTC. It is translated as CASSPPPRQGLYEQFF.

The V and J genes are TRBV10-1 and TRBJ2-3, with 8 positions matching TRBD2. This CDR3 spans 17 amino acids. Per the germline V gene, CDR1 is WNHNN and CDR2 is SYGVQD (reference sequence). V trimming: 3 bases; J trimming: 9 bases; junction bases outside the gene matches: 17. This CDR3 is CASSDSERGLRRHTQYF. CDR3 nucleotide sequence: TGCGCCAGCAGTGACTCTGAGCGGGGGCTGAGGAGACACACGCAGTATTTT.

The rearrangement joins TRBV14 to TRBJ1-4; the D is unclear. There are 15 residues in the CDR3. Trimming removed 9 bases at V and 8 bases at J, with 22 bases between. Looked up from germline, CDR1 is SGHDN and CDR2 is FVKESK. CDR3 residues: CASSPHRPVGEKLFF. CDR3 bases: TGTGCCAGTTCCCCTCATCGGCCGGTGGGCGAAAAACTGTTTTTT.

J is TRBJ1-3 and V is TRBV21-1; the D call of TRBD1 is as the table states it, not checked on the DNA. TRBV21-1 counts as a pseudogene. The CDR3 length is 16 residues. The CDR3 DNA is TGTGCCAGCAGCAAAACCCTACGACAGGGACGAAACACCATATATTTT. This codes for CASSKTLRQGRNTIYF.